Shown below are 23 T cell receptor beta chains from a single sample sequenced in a study of T-cell reconstitution after alpha-beta-depleted transplantation in children. It was with unique molecular identifiers that the TCRbeta library was prepared. TCRdb re-called the PCR reads through MiXCR, storing one row per CDR3 protein. Seen here are about 280,000 distinct CDR3 sequences, roughly 10% observed once, and the top ten hold 23%. This sample comprised peripheral blood, obtained 180 days after TCRalphabeta/CD19-depleted stem cell transplant. These receptors were obtained from a male patient between 2 and 15 years old who had a stem cell transplant for chronic granulomatous disease, so the T cells may come from the graft donor.

Many counts were recorded for this clonotype. The chain couples TRBV25-1 to TRBJ2-7; D gene ambiguous. The CDR3 totals 14 residues. Trimming took 1 base from V and 4 from J, leaving 11 bases between them. Germline lookup yields CDR1 MGHDK and CDR2 SYGVNS. CDR3 sequence: CASSELGNLYEQYF. As DNA, the CDR3 is TGTGCCAGCAGTGAATTAGGCAATTTGTACGAGCAGTACTTC.

This clonotype has at least ten counts. J is TRBJ2-7 and V is TRBV20-1, with D tentatively TRBD2 (6 bases). The V gene lost 4 bases and the J gene lost 0 bases, with 7 bases spanning the gap. Germline V CDR1 and CDR2: DFQATT, SNEGSKA (reference sequence). The CDR3 consists of 12 residues. CDR3 protein: CSAMTSSYEQYF. For the CDR3, the DNA is TGCAGTGCTATGACTAGCTCCTACGAGCAGTACTTC.

In its sample, this clonotype was seen once. This sequence joins TRBV20-1 and TRBJ1-1; no reliable D call. The germline V gene has CDR1 DFQATT and CDR2 SNEGSKA (reference sequence). V lost 5 bases and J lost 4, with 17 bases in between. This CDR3 has 14 residues. The DNA for the CDR3 is TGCAGTGCTCCAATCACCTTGGTTGGCACTGAAGCTTTCTTT. Translated, it gives CSAPITLVGTEAFF.

This clonotype was seen ten or more times. The chain is built from TRBV29-1 and TRBJ1-2; no definite D call. CDR3 length: 9 residues. V lost 4 bases to trimming and J lost 6 bases, with 3 bases between them. Germline CDR1 SQVTM, CDR2 ANQGSEA. The CDR3 sequence is CSVGDGYTF. DNA of the CDR3: TGCAGCGTTGGGGATGGCTACACCTTC.

On this clonotype itself: A clone one base away is much larger, so this may be a read error. The rearrangement joins TRBV7-9 to TRBJ2-5, with D possibly being TRBD1 or TRBD2 (5 bases each). The CDR3 totals 15 residues. Germline V gene sequence: CDR1 SEHNR, CDR2 FQNEAQ (reference sequence). The CDR3 is CASGFPRGKVETQYF. CDR3 DNA sequence: TGTGCCAGCGGCTTCCCGAGGGGCAAGGTCGAGACCCAGTACTTC. Full variable domain (missing parts from reference TRBV7-9 and TRBJ2-5): DTGVSQNPRHKITKRGQNVTFRCDPISEHNRLYWYRQTLGQGPEFLTYFQNEAQLEKSRLLSDRFSAERPKGSFSTLEIQRTEQGDSAMYLCASGFPRGKVETQYFGPGTRLLVL.

Worth noting for this clonotype: The germline gene is not matched at one end of the junction; a read error may be the cause. The V gene is TRBV28, the J gene TRBJ1-5; a possible D gene is TRBD1 (6 bases). This CDR3 has 13 residues. CDR1 and CDR2 (germline): MDHEN, SYDVKM. The CDR3 DNA sequence: TGTGCCAGCAGTCAAACAGGGAATCAGCCCCGGCATTTT. Its translation is CASSQTGNQPRHF.

The sample holds many counts of this clonotype. The junction differs from germline at one of its ends, possibly a read error. This chain uses TRBV12-3 or TRBV12-4 with TRBJ2-7, with TRBD2 matching 7 bases. The CDR3 runs 13 residues. The CDR3 DNA is TGTGCCAGCAGTCCGCTAGCGGAGGCCCGGAGGGACTTC. This translates into CASSPLAEARRDF.

The chain is built from TRBV29-1 and TRBJ2-2; no firm D call. Germline CDR1 is SQVTM and CDR2 is ANQGSEA. The CDR3 totals 13 residues. V was shortened by 5 bases and J by 3 bases, with 10 bases between the two germline ends. The DNA for the CDR3 is TGCAGCGTTACCAGGACGGACACCGGGGAGCTGTTTTTT. It translates to CSVTRTDTGELFF.

This clonotype appeared many times. V and J are TRBV29-1 and TRBJ2-1; D gene unclear. The CDR3 contains 10 residues. Trimming pared 5 bases from V and 5 bases from J, leaving 4 bases between. Germline V CDR1 and CDR2: SQVTM, ANQGSEA. The CDR3 DNA is TGCAGCGTTCGCAACAATGAGCAGTTCTTC. Protein product: CSVRNNEQFF.

There are many counts of this clonotype. The chain combines TRBV20-1 with TRBJ2-7; D may match TRBD1 or TRBD2 (6 bases each). This CDR3 is 13 amino acids long. Germline V lookup: CDR1 DFQATT, CDR2 SNEGSKA (reference sequence). Trimming took 1 base from V and 4 from J, leaving 11 bases between them. The CDR3 coding sequence is TGCAGTGCTAGAGGGGTAGGGGGGTACGAGCAGTACTTC. Its protein product is CSARGVGGYEQYF.

CDR3 residues: CASSPRGPYYEQYF. The CDR3 bases are TGTGCCAGCAGCCCAAGGGGGCCGTACTACGAGCAGTACTTC. The J gene is TRBJ2-7, the V gene TRBV7-6; 7 positions agree with TRBD1. J gave up 3 bases and V 5 bases, and 7 bases lay outside the gene matches. In germline, CDR1 is SGHVS, CDR2 FNYEAQ. This CDR3 contains 14 residues.

This clonotype was observed at least ten times. The chain uses TRBV7-9 and TRBJ2-7; 7 nucleotides match TRBD1. The CDR3 runs to 13 residues. Trimming cost V 5 bases and J 3 bases; bases outside gene matches: 4. Germline V gene data show CDR1 as SEHNR and CDR2 as FQNEAQ (reference sequence). CDR3 nucleotides: TGTGCCAGCAGCCGACAGGGCGGCTACGAGCAGTACTTC. Translated: CASSRQGGYEQYF.

In this sample, this clonotype turned up many times. This chain links TRBV20-1 with TRBJ2-4; TRBD1 might be the D (5 bases). CDR1 is DFQATT, CDR2 SNEGSKA, per germline (reference sequence). CDR3 length: 11 amino acids. Trimming shortened V by 6 bases and J by 11 bases, and 14 bases separated the two germline ends. The CDR3 protein is CSAREGPVQYF. The CDR3 DNA is TGCAGTGCCAGGGAAGGTCCAGTTCAGTACTTC.

The sample holds many counts of this clonotype. The chain couples TRBV24-1 to TRBJ2-1, with 11 bases aligning to TRBD2. CDR1 and CDR2 (germline): KGHDR, SFDVKD. The length of the CDR3 is 15 residues. The ends lost 4 bases at V and 10 bases at J; junction bases unmatched: 8. The CDR3 nucleotides read TGTGCCACCAGTGACCCCACTAGCGGGAGACACGAGCAGTTCTTC. Its translation: CATSDPTSGRHEQFF.

The V call is TRBV7-2, the J call TRBJ2-7; a possible D gene is TRBD2 (5 bases). The germline V gene has CDR1 SGHTA and CDR2 FQGNSA. This CDR3 has 13 amino acids. The V end lost 3 bases, the J end lost 5 bases, and 11 bases lay between the germline ends. CDR3 sequence (DNA): TGTGCCAGCAGCTTGGCGGGTCGGCACGAGCAGTACTTC. It translates to CASSLAGRHEQYF.

This clonotype was seen more than once but under ten times. V is TRBV20-1 and J is TRBJ2-5; TRBD2 matches at 11 bases. Losses at the gene ends were 6 bases for V and 1 base for J; bases not matched to a gene: 19. Germline V CDR1 and CDR2: DFQATT, SNEGSKA (reference sequence). The CDR3 loop spans 19 amino acids. This chain's CDR3 is CSATPYRGLAAPPQETQYF. DNA of the CDR3: TGCAGTGCCACACCCTATCGGGGACTAGCGGCCCCTCCCCAAGAGACCCAGTACTTC.

Details on this clonotype: This may be a read error, as it is one base from a much larger clone. CDR3 residues: CASSRRVGNQETLYF. The CDR3 nucleotides are TGTGCCAGCAGCCGCAGGGTGGGGAACCAAGAGACCCTGTACTTC. The chain employs TRBV2 and TRBJ2-5; perhaps TRBD1 as D (5 bases). Germline CDR1 and CDR2: SNHLY and FYNNEI. The CDR3 has 15 residues.

This clonotype appeared many times. This sequence joins TRBV2 and TRBJ2-2; D gene ambiguous. The CDR3 consists of 15 residues. V lost 8 bases and J 0 bases, leaving 13 bases between the germline ends. Per germline, CDR1 SNHLY and CDR2 FYNNEI. The DNA of the CDR3 is TGTGCCAGCGTCGGTTTCAGCGCGAACACCGGGGAGCTGTTTTTT. Protein sequence: CASVGFSANTGELFF.

This clonotype was detected many times. The V call is TRBV10-3, the J call TRBJ1-5, with a weak D call TRBD1 (5 bases). Germline CDR1 ENHRY, CDR2 SYGVKD. With 4 bases removed from V and 7 bases from J, the gap between germline ends came to 14 bases. This CDR3 is built from 14 residues. The CDR3 DNA is TGTGCCATCAGTGCATCCCGGGACGTGCAGCCCCAGCATTTT. It yields the protein CAISASRDVQPQHF.

V is TRBV6-1 and J is TRBJ2-1, with 15 bases matching TRBD2. Germline V CDR1 and CDR2: MNHNS, SASEGT. The CDR3 has 15 amino acids. V shed 4 bases and J 8 bases; nucleotides not matched to a gene: 3. As DNA, the CDR3 is TGTGCCAGCAGTGGGACTAGCGGGAGGGCCCATGAGCAGTTCTTC. As protein: CASSGTSGRAHEQFF.

This clonotype was picked up many times. V and J are TRBV5-1 and TRBJ2-3; 7 nucleotides line up with TRBD1. Germline V gene data show CDR1 as SGHRS and CDR2 as YFSETQ. This CDR3 contains 15 residues. Trimming removed 2 bases from V and 4 bases from J; junction bases left unmatched: 7. CDR3 loop: CASSFSQGSADTQYF. DNA for the CDR3: TGCGCCAGCAGCTTCTCACAGGGGTCGGCAGATACGCAGTATTTT.

This clonotype was detected many times. The V call is TRBV28, the J call TRBJ2-3, with D perhaps TRBD1 (5 bases). Germline V lookup: CDR1 MDHEN, CDR2 SYDVKM. V lost 3 bases and J 2 bases, leaving 12 bases between the germline ends. The CDR3 runs to 15 residues. CDR3 region: CASSFPQGNTDTQYF. In DNA, the CDR3 is TGTGCCAGCAGTTTCCCCCAGGGAAACACAGATACGCAGTATTTT.

This clonotype was recorded many times. The chain uses TRBV7-8 and TRBJ2-3; TRBD2 matches 9 bases. V lost 6 bases to trimming and J lost 4 bases; unmatched junction nucleotides: 11. The CDR3 runs 16 residues. Germline-derived CDR1 and CDR2 are SGHVS and FQNEAQ. This CDR3 is CASRQTGTSPPDTQYF. CDR3 DNA: TGTGCCAGCAGACAAACCGGGACTAGCCCCCCAGATACGCAGTATTTT.